The T cell receptor (beta chain) described here comes from a study of T cells in tuberculosis. Study overall: Sequenced TCRs come from CD1B-GMM tetramer-binding T cells. A South African cohort included IGRA-negative adolescents, latently infected IGRA-positive adolescents and adults with active tuberculosis.

Method: immunoSEQ multiplex PCR; TCRdb's copy keeps in-frame clones and lacks some. Found here are 45,000 or so clones, roughly 96% of them singletons; the top ten hold 6.5% to 9.5%. CDR1 is SGHVS, CDR2 FNYEAQ, per germline. This CDR3 has 13 amino acids. Trimming shortened V by 4 bases and J by 11 bases, and 15 bases separated the two germline ends. On average around 100,000 T cells per donor were immunosequenced. The source is a donor aged 10-29 years with latent tuberculosis or without tuberculosis infection. The chain recombines TRBV7-6 with TRBJ2-4, with a weak D call TRBD1 (6 bases). Sequenced: PBMCs. The CDR3 DNA sequence: TGTGCCAGCAGCTCGGCGCCACAGGGCTTTCAGTACTTC. Translated: CASSSAPQGFQYF. Full variable domain (missing parts from reference TRBV7-6 and TRBJ2-4): GAGVSQSPRYKVTKRGQDVALRCDPISGHVSLYWYRQALGQGPEFLTYFNYEAQQDKSGLPNDRFSAERPEGSISTLTIQRTEQRDSAMYRCASSSAPQGFQYFGAGTRLSVL.